The sequence of this T cell receptor (beta chain) was determined in a study of tumor-infiltrating lymphocytes in primary liver carcinoma. Across the study: Spanning 30 to 69 years of age, the patients were men and women. Sequenced samples came back with roughly 3.65 to 8 million productive TCRbeta reads, and the counts looked alike across tissue types.

From around 530 ng of total RNA, TCR beta-specific cDNA was reverse-transcribed using a constant-region primer. ARM-PCR was slightly modified, and three nested multiplex PCR rounds with it gave rise to the TCR beta libraries. Investigators reported that the first two PCR rounds, at 10 to 11 cycles each, used TRBV1-TRBV30 forward primers with a C-beta reverse primer. One entry per CDR3 protein, called by TCRdb with MiXCR from the multiplex PCR reads. The top ten clones hold 30% to 40% of a sample with approximately 64,000 distinct CDR3 sequences, about two thirds of them seen once. Concerning this clonotype: One end of the junction is discordant with germline, which a read error may explain.

Germline CDR1 is SGHAT and CDR2 is FQNNGV. The CDR3 has 15 amino acids. Total RNA and DNA came together from around 18-30 mg of bulk tissue without cell sorting. Surgical resection was the treatment these patients received for primary liver carcinoma. No patient had received treatment, and all had chronic HBV infection. This receptor was obtained from a man aged 40-50 years with primary liver carcinoma and hepatitis B virus infection. The chain recombines TRBV11-2 with TRBJ2-1, with 10 bases aligning to TRBD2. Sequenced material: liver tumor tissue from sampling region 4. This sample's subset: tumor region T4, right-lateral pole. CDR3 sequence reads: CANSPKREGWGERFF. As DNA, the CDR3 is TGTGCCAACAGCCCCAAGCGGGAGGGATGGGGTGAGCGGTTCTTC.